One and the same sample provided the 6 T cell receptor beta chains below, sequenced in a study of blood T cells in healthy people across ages. Through a sample-barcoded 5' primer and a J-beta primer mix, a second PCR was run for roughly 6 to 12 cycles. TCRdb itself ran the 5' RACE reads through MiXCR, one entry per CDR3 protein. Here the sample spans some 1,800,000 distinct CDR3 sequences, 35% to 50% being singletons. The sequencing input was blood. These receptors all come from a human donor in good health.

This clonotype has only a few counts. The gene calls are TRBV7-2 and TRBJ2-2; 10 nucleotides match TRBD2. The germline CDR1 and CDR2 sequences are SGHTA and FQGNSA. This CDR3 is built from 17 residues. V lost 0 bases and J lost 4; bases outside the gene matches: 5. In DNA, the CDR3 is TGTGCCAGCAGCTTAGCTCCAGCGGGGGGGCTCACCGGGGAGCTGTTTTTT. Protein sequence: CASSLAPAGGLTGELFF. The full variable domain, completed using reference TRBV7-2 and TRBJ2-2, is GAGVSQSPSNKVTEKGKDVELRCDPISGHTALYWYRQSLGQGLEFLIYFQGNSAPDKSGLPSDRFSAERTGGSVSTLTIQRTQQEDSAVYLCASSLAPAGGLTGELFFGEGSRLTVL.

This clonotype was recorded a few times. This chain uses TRBV18 with TRBJ1-4, with no clear D. The CDR3 sequence is 12 residues long. The V end lost 6 bases, the J end lost 7 bases, and 9 bases lay between the germline ends. Germline CDR1 and CDR2: KGHSH and LQKENI. The CDR3 DNA is TGTGCCAGCTCGCCTCGACCTGAAAAACTGTTTTTT. Protein sequence: CASSPRPEKLFF.

This chain connects TRBV7-2 to TRBJ2-1, with TRBD2 matching 8 bases. The germline V gene encodes CDR1 SGHTA and CDR2 FQGNSA. The CDR3 sequence is 17 residues long. The trim removed 2 bases at V and 0 bases at J, leaving 6 bases unmatched. The CDR3 DNA follows: TGTGCCAGCAGCTTATCTGCGGGGGGCCACTCCTACAATGAGCAGTTCTTC. Amino acid sequence: CASSLSAGGHSYNEQFF.

V gene TRBV3-1 combines with J gene TRBJ2-1; 9 nucleotides align to TRBD2. In germline, CDR1 is LGHDT, CDR2 YNNKEL (reference sequence). With V trimmed by 6 bases and J by 4 bases, 7 bases remained unmatched. This CDR3 contains 15 residues. CDR3 amino acids: CASSNLAGRYNEQFF. For the CDR3, the DNA is TGTGCCAGCAGTAACCTAGCGGGAAGGTACAATGAGCAGTTCTTC.

This clonotype was counted once. The genes are TRBV29-1 and TRBJ1-2, with a tentative D call TRBD1 (5 bases). V gave up 4 bases and J gave up 6 bases, with 18 bases separating them. This CDR3 is built from 14 residues. Germline CDR1 is SQVTM and CDR2 is ANQGSEA. CDR3 sequence reads: CSVGQLRQYHGYTF. In DNA form, the CDR3 reads TGCAGCGTTGGACAGTTGAGACAGTATCATGGCTACACCTTC.

V gene TRBV3-1 combines with J gene TRBJ2-3; D might be TRBD1 or TRBD2, each matching 5 bases. CDR3 size: 14 residues. In germline, CDR1 is LGHDT, CDR2 YNNKEL (reference sequence). V gave up 6 bases and J gave up 3 bases, with 13 bases separating them. CDR3 nucleotide sequence: TGTGCCAGCAGTGGGACGGAAAAGACAGATACGCAGTATTTT. This encodes CASSGTEKTDTQYF.